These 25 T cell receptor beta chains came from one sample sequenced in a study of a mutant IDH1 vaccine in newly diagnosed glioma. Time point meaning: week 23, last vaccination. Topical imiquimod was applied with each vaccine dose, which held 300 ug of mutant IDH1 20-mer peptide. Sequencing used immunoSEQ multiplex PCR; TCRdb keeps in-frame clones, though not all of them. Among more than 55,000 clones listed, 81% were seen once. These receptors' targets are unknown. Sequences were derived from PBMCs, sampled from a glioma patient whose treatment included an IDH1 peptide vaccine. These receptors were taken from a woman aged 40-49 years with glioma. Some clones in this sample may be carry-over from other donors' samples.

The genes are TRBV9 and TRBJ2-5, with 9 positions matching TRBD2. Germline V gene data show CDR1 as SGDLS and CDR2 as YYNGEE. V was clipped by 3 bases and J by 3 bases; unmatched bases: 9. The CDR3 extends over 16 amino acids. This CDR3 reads CASSAMSGGPEETQYF. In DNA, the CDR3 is TGTGCCAGCAGCGCAATGAGCGGGGGGCCCGAAGAGACCCAGTACTTC. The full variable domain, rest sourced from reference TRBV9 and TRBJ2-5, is DSGVTQTPKHLITATGQRVTLRCSPRSGDLSVYWYQQSLDQGLQFLIQYYNGEERAKGNILERFSAQQFPDLHSELNLSSLELGDSALYFCASSAMSGGPEETQYFGPGTRLLVL.

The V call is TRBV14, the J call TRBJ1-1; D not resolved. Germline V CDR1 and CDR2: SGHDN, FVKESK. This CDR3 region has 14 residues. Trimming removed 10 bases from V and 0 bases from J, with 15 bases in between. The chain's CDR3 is CATRKEPLNTEAFF. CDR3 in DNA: TGTGCCACCAGAAAGGAGCCGCTGAACACTGAAGCTTTCTTT.

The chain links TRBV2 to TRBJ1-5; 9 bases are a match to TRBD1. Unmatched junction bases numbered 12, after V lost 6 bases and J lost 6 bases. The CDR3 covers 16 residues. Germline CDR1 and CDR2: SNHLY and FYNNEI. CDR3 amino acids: CASRGGTGGFIQPQHF. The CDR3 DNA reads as TGTGCCAGCAGGGGGGGCACAGGGGGCTTCATTCAGCCCCAGCATTTT.

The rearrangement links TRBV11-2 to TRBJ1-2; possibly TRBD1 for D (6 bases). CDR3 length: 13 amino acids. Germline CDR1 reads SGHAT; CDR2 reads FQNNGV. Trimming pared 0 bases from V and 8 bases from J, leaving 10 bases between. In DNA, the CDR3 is TGTGCCAGCAGCTTAGACCAGGGGTGGGGCTACACCTTC. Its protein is CASSLDQGWGYTF.

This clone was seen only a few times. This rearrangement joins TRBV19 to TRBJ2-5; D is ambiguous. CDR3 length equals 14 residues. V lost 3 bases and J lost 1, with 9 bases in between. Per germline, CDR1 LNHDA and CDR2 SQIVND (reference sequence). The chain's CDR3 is CASSIGPSQETQYF. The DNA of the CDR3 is TGTGCCAGTAGTATTGGACCTTCCCAAGAGACCCAGTACTTC.

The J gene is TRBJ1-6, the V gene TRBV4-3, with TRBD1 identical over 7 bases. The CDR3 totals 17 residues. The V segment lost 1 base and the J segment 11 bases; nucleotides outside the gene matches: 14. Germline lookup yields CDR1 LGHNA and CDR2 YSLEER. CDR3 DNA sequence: TGCGCCAGCAGCCAAGCGGAGGGGGCCACTAGTATGACACCCCTCCACTTT. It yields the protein CASSQAEGATSMTPLHF.

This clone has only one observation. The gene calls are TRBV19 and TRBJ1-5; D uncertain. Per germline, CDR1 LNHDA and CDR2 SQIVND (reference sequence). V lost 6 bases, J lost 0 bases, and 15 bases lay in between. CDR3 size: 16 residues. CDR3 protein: CASSPLALYSNQPQHF. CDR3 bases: TGTGCCAGTAGCCCGCTGGCCCTTTATAGCAATCAGCCCCAGCATTTT. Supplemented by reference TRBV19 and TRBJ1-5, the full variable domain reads DGGITQSPKYLFRKEGQNVTLSCEQNLNHDAMYWYRQDPGQGLRLIYYSQIVNDFQKGDIAEGYSVSREKKESFPLTVTSAQKNPTAFYLCASSPLALYSNQPQHFGDGTRLSIL.

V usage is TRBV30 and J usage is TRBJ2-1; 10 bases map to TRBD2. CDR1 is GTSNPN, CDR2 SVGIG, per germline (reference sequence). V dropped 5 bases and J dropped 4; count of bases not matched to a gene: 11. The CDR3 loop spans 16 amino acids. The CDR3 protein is CAWRPLSGGGYNEQFF. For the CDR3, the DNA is TGTGCCTGGCGCCCTTTAAGCGGGGGGGGGTACAATGAGCAGTTCTTC.

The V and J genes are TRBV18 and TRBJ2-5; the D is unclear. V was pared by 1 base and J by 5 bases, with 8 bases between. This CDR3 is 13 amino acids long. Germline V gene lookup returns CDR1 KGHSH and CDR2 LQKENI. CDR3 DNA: TGTGCCAGCTCACCACAGGGTGAGGAGACCCAGTACTTC. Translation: CASSPQGEETQYF.

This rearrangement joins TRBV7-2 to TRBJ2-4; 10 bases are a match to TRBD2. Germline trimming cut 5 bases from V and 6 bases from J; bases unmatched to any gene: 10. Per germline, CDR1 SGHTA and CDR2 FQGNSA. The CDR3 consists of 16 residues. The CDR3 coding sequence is TGTGCCAGCAGCGGGAAAAGCGGGGGGGCCGGAAACATTCAGTACTTC. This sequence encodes CASSGKSGGAGNIQYF.

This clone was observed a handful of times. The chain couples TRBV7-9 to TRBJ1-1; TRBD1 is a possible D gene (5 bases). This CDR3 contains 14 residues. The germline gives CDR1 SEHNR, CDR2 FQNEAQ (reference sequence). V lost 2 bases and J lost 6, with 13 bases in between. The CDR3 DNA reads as TGTGCCAGCAGCTTACCCCCAGGGACCCCTGAAGCTTTCTTT. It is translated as CASSLPPGTPEAFF.

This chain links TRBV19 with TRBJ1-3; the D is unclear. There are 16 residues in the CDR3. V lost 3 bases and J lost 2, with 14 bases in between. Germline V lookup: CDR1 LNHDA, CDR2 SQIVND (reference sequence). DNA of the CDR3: TGTGCCAGTAGTATCATGGACTCTTTTACTGGAAACACCATATATTTT. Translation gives CASSIMDSFTGNTIYF.

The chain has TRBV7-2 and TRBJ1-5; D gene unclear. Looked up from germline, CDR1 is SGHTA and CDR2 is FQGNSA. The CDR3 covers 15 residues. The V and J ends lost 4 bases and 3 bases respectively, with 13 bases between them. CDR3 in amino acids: CASSWIRAYNQPQHF. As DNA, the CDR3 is TGTGCCAGCAGCTGGATCCGGGCCTACAATCAGCCCCAGCATTTT. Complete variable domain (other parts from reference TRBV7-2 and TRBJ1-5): GAGVSQSPSNKVTEKGKDVELRCDPISGHTALYWYRQSLGQGLEFLIYFQGNSAPDKSGLPSDRFSAERTGGSVSTLTIQRTQQEDSAVYLCASSWIRAYNQPQHFGDGTRLSIL.

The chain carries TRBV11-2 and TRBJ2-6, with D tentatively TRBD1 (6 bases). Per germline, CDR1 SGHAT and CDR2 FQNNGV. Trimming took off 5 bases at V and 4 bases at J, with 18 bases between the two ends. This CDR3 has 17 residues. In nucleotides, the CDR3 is TGTGCCAGCAGCATTGCCGTAGGGGGATCGGGGGCCAACGTCCTGACTTTC. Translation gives CASSIAVGGSGANVLTF.

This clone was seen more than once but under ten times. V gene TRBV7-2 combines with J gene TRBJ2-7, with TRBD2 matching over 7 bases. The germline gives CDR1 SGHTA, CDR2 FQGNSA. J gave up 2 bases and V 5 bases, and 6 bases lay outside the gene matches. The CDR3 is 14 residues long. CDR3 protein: CASSRDYPPYEQYF. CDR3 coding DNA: TGTGCCAGCAGCCGGGACTACCCTCCCTACGAGCAGTACTTC.

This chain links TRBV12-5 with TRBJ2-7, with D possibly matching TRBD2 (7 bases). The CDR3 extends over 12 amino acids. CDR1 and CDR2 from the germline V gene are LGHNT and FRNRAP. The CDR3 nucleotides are TGTGGTCGAGGGGGAGGGGGGAGCGAGCAGTACTTC. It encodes CGRGGGGSEQYF.

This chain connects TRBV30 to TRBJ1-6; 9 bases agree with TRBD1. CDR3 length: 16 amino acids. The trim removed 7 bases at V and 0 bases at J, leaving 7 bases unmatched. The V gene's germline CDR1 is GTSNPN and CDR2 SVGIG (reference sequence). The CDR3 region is CAFLTGGPSYNSPLHF. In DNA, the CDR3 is TGTGCCTTCCTTACAGGGGGCCCCTCCTATAATTCACCCCTCCACTTT.

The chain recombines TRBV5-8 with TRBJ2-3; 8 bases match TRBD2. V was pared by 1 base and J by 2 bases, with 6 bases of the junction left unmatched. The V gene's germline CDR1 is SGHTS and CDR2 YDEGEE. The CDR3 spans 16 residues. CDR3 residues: CASSLRRGGLTDTQYF. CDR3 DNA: TGTGCCAGCAGCTTGAGACGGGGGGGTCTCACAGATACGCAGTATTTT.

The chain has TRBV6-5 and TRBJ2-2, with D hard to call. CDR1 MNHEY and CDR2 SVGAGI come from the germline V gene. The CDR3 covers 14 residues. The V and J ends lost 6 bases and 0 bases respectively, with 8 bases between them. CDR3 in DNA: TGTGCCAGCAGAGACCGGACGAACACCGGGGAGCTGTTTTTT. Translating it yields CASRDRTNTGELFF.

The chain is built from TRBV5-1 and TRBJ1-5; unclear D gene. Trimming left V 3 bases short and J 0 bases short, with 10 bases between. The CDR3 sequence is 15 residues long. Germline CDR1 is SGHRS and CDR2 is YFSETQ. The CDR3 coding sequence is TGCGCCAGCAGCTCTGGAGGTAATAGCAATCAGCCCCAGCATTTT. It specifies CASSSGGNSNQPQHF. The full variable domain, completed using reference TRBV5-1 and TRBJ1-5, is KAGVTQTPRYLIKTRGQQVTLSCSPISGHRSVSWYQQTPGQGLQFLFEYFSETQRNKGNFPGRFSGRQFSNSRSEMNVSTLELGDSALYLCASSSGGNSNQPQHFGDGTRLSIL.

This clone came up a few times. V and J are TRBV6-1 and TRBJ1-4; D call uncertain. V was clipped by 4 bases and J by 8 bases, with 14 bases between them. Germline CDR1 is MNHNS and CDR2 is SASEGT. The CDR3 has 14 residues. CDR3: CASSGLDGGEKLFF. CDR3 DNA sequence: TGTGCCAGCAGTGGCCTCGACGGCGGCGAAAAACTGTTTTTT.

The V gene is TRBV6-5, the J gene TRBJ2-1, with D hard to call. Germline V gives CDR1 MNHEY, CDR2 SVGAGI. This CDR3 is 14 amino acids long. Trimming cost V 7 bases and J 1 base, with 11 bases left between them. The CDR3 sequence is CASTKDRSYNEQFF. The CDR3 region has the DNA TGTGCCAGCACCAAGGACCGGTCCTACAATGAGCAGTTCTTC.

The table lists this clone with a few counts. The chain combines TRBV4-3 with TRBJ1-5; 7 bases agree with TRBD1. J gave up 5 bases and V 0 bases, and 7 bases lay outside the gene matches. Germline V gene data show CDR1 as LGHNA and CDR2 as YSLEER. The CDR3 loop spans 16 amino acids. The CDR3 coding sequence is TGCGCCAGCAGCCAAGACACAGGGGAGGGAGATCAGCCCCAGCATTTT. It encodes CASSQDTGEGDQPQHF.

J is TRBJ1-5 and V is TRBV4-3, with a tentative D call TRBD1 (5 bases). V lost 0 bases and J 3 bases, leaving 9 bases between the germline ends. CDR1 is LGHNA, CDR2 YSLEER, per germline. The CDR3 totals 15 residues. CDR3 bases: TGCGCCAGCAGCCAAGATGGGGACTACAATCAGCCCCAGCATTTT. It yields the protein CASSQDGDYNQPQHF.

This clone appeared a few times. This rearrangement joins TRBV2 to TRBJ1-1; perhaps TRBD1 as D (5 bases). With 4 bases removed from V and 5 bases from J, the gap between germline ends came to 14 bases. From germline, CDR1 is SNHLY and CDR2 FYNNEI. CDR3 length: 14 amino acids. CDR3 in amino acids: CASSVVTKGTEAFF. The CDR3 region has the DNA TGTGCCAGCAGTGTCGTTACTAAGGGGACTGAAGCTTTCTTT.